The TCR beta chain under discussion was sequenced for a study of blood T cells in healthy people across ages. Study-wide context: Per two T cells, template switching captured roughly one barcoded beta molecule. Overall study results and limits: Conclusively comparing naive with antigen-experienced cells was impossible with unsorted PBMCs. No one knew whether donors had CMV, which possibly confounded expanded clonotype changes.

As regards this clonotype: The antigen remains undetermined.

Through a sample-barcoded 5' primer and a J-beta primer mix, a second PCR was run for roughly 6 to 11 cycles. TCRdb re-analysed the 5' RACE reads in MiXCR, keeping a single row per CDR3 protein. The table has nearly 1 million distinct CDR3 sequences, about 53% seen once; the top ten hold around a fifth. The germline gives CDR1 SGHTA, CDR2 FQGNSA. This CDR3 is 15 amino acids long. V shed 1 base and J shed 4 bases, with 11 bases lying between them. This TCR was recovered from a woman in her sixties or seventies in good health. Sequencing input: blood. This rearrangement joins TRBV7-2 to TRBJ2-1; tentatively, D is TRBD1 or TRBD2 (5 bases each). CDR3 DNA sequence: TGTGCCAGCAGCTTAGTTGGGGGAGAGTACAATGAGCAGTTCTTC. The encoded protein is CASSLVGGEYNEQFF.